This T cell receptor (beta chain) was found in a study of OX40 agonist ivuxolimab in advanced cancers. Study in general: The patients got ivuxolimab, which is an agonistic anti-OX40 (CD134) antibody.

Generated by immunoSEQ multiplex PCR, the TCRdb table keeps only in-frame clones and is missing some. The sample yields around 60,000 clones, about 85% seen once. Findings of the study overall: In the expanded peripheral T cells, antigen specificity was never determined.

Per germline, CDR1 KGHSH and CDR2 LQKENI. The length of the CDR3 is 15 residues. Between the trimmed V and J ends, which lost 6 bases and 2 bases, there was a span of 14 bases. Note on this clone: Its antigen is currently unknown.

This rearrangement joins TRBV18 to TRBJ2-1; tentative D call: TRBD2 (6 bases). The clonotype was recovered from an adult with an advanced solid tumor such as melanoma, head and neck, liver or kidney cancer. The source material was CD4+ or CD8+ T cells sorted from blood, sampled in a trial of the OX40 agonist ivuxolimab. This CDR3 reads CASSPISGTYNEQFF. Here the CDR3 DNA reads TGTGCCAGCTCGCCGATTAGCGGTACCTACAATGAGCAGTTCTTC.